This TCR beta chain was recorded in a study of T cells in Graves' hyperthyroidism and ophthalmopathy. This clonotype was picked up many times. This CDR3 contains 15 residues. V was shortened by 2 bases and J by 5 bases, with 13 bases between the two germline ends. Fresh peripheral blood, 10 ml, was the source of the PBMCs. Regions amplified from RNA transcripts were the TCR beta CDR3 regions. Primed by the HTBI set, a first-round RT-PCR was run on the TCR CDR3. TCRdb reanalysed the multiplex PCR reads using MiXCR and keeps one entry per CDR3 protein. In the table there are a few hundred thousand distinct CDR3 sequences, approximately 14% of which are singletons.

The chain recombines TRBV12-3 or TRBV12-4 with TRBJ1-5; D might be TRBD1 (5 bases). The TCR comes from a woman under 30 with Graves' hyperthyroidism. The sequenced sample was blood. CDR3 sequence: CASSLRGWEHQPQHF. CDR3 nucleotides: TGTGCCAGCAGTTTAAGGGGATGGGAGCATCAGCCCCAGCATTTT.